This T cell receptor (beta chain) comes out of a study of cytomegalovirus exposure and HLA in healthy donors. Regarding the study as a whole: Presence/absence results assume similar sequencing depth per donor, which may not hold. Analysis was performed later, and it showed HLA-associated TCR beta chains to be more clonally expanded than equally common others.

PCR primers comprised 60 Vbeta and 13 Jbeta primers. Libraries were prepared by immunoSEQ multiplex PCR; TCRdb keeps only in-frame clonotypes and omits some of them. This sample has 150,000 to 180,000 clones, with around 82% found just once. This CDR3 comprises 12 residues. Trimming stripped 5 bases from V and 2 bases from J, with 8 bases between. CDR1 is SGHRS and CDR2 is YFSETQ in the germline V gene. About this clone itself: Its antigen remains unknown.

This chain uses TRBV5-1 with TRBJ2-7, with a weak D call TRBD1 (5 bases). The sequenced material came from PBMCs. The sequence derives from a woman between 35 and 50 years old in good health and CMV-seropositive. Here the CDR3 DNA reads TGCGCCAGCAGTCTGGACACCTACGAGCAGTACTTC. Protein product: CASSLDTYEQYF.